The rows below give T cell receptor beta chains drawn from one sample of a study of early T cells in non-severe SARS-CoV-2 infection. TCRdb reanalysed the 5' RACE reads using MiXCR and keeps one entry per CDR3 protein. The sample yields 50,000 to 60,000 distinct CDR3 sequences, 11% seen once. Sequencing was carried out using whole blood. The receptors were gathered from an adult who was a healthcare worker with PCR-confirmed SARS-CoV-2 infection or an uninfected control (not recorded which). Both conserved end residues are part of each CDR3. Fields, in order: CDR3 protein, CDR3 DNA, V gene, clone size, J gene, D gene, CDR3 length. A D gene is named only where the DNA matches it firmly. Expanded clones are given a class, and other clones once, few, many or no size at all.

CDR3aa: CASSRTSGGSSYNEQFF
CDR3nt: TGTGCCAGCTCACGGACTAGCGGGGGGAGCTCCTACAATGAGCAGTTCTTC
v_gene: TRBV18
abundance: few
j_gene: TRBJ2-1
d_gene: TRBD2
len: 17

CDR3aa: CASSNGTSGRVTDTQYF
CDR3nt: TGTGCCAGCAGTAACGGGACTAGCGGGAGGGTCACAGATACGCAGTATTTT
v_gene: TRBV27
abundance: many
j_gene: TRBJ2-3
d_gene: TRBD2
len: 17

CDR3aa: CASSSYYSGRDETQYF
CDR3nt: TGTGCCAGCAGCTCATACTATAGCGGGAGGGATGAGACCCAGTACTTC
v_gene: TRBV7-2
abundance: many
j_gene: TRBJ2-5
d_gene: TRBD2
len: 16

CDR3aa: CASRTGSEQYF
CDR3nt: TGTGCCAGCAGAACAGGTTCGGAGCAGTACTTC
v_gene: TRBV6-5
abundance: many
j_gene: TRBJ2-7
d_gene: NA
len: 11

CDR3aa: CASSFAPLTLAGGSSSYNEQFF
CDR3nt: TGTGCCAGCAGTTTTGCCCCCTTGACTCTAGCGGGGGGCTCCAGCTCCTACAATGAGCAGTTCTTC
v_gene: TRBV12-3/TRBV12-4
abundance: NA
j_gene: TRBJ2-1
d_gene: TRBD2
len: 22

CDR3aa: CASSPTAGTFDGYTF
CDR3nt: TGCGCCAGCAGCCCCACTGCTGGGACATTCGATGGCTACACCTTC
v_gene: TRBV5-1
abundance: few
j_gene: TRBJ1-2
d_gene: NA
len: 15

CDR3aa: CASSLAGPSYEQYF
CDR3nt: TGTGCCAGCAGTCTAGCGGGGCCGTCCTACGAGCAGTACTTC
v_gene: TRBV6-1
abundance: many
j_gene: TRBJ2-7
d_gene: TRBD2
len: 14

CDR3aa: CASSVEGAHETQYF
CDR3nt: TGTGCCAGCAGCGTAGAGGGGGCGCACGAGACCCAGTACTTC
v_gene: TRBV9
abundance: few
j_gene: TRBJ2-5
d_gene: TRBD1
len: 14

CDR3aa: CSARDFKRWVSTDTQYF
CDR3nt: TGCAGTGCTAGAGATTTTAAACGTTGGGTTAGCACAGATACGCAGTATTTT
v_gene: TRBV20-1
abundance: many
j_gene: TRBJ2-3
d_gene: NA
len: 17

CDR3aa: CSARGQGAGNAIYF
CDR3nt: TGCAGTGCTAGGGGACAGGGTGCCGGAAACGCCATATATTTT
v_gene: TRBV20-1
abundance: NA
j_gene: TRBJ1-3
d_gene: TRBD1
len: 14

CDR3aa: CASSLLGEQYF
CDR3nt: TGTGCCAGCAGCCTCCTCGGGGAGCAGTACTTC
v_gene: TRBV12-3/TRBV12-4
abundance: few
j_gene: TRBJ2-7
d_gene: NA
len: 11

CDR3aa: CASGQSGSNYEQYF
CDR3nt: TGTGCCAGTGGACAGTCAGGTTCGAACTACGAGCAGTACTTC
v_gene: TRBV19
abundance: many
j_gene: TRBJ2-7
d_gene: NA
len: 14

CDR3aa: CASSGTGEGQPQHF
CDR3nt: TGTGCCAGCAGCGGGACAGGGGAAGGGCAGCCCCAGCATTTT
v_gene: TRBV2
abundance: few
j_gene: TRBJ1-5
d_gene: TRBD1
len: 14

CDR3aa: CASSRGREQYF
CDR3nt: TGTGCCAGCAGTAGGGGCCGCGAGCAGTACTTC
v_gene: TRBV25-1
abundance: many
j_gene: TRBJ2-7
d_gene: NA
len: 11

CDR3aa: CASRHRDRVTDTQYF
CDR3nt: TGTGCCAGCAGGCACCGGGACAGGGTCACAGATACGCAGTATTTT
v_gene: TRBV3-1
abundance: few
j_gene: TRBJ2-3
d_gene: TRBD1
len: 15

CDR3aa: CASSVRENYEQYF
CDR3nt: TGTGCCAGCAGTGTGCGGGAGAACTACGAGCAGTACTTC
v_gene: TRBV6-1
abundance: many
j_gene: TRBJ2-7
d_gene: TRBD2
len: 13

CDR3aa: CSVDGANSGKNIQYF
CDR3nt: TGCAGCGTTGATGGGGCGAATAGCGGCAAAAACATTCAGTACTTC
v_gene: TRBV29-1
abundance: many
j_gene: TRBJ2-4
d_gene: NA
len: 15

CDR3aa: CASSETVLYGYTF
CDR3nt: TGTGCCAGCAGTGAGACTGTCCTCTATGGCTACACCTTC
v_gene: TRBV2
abundance: few
j_gene: TRBJ1-2
d_gene: NA
len: 13

CDR3aa: CASSLALAGVVEQFF
CDR3nt: TGTGCCAGCAGCTTAGCACTAGCGGGAGTTGTTGAGCAGTTCTTC
v_gene: TRBV7-9
abundance: NA
j_gene: TRBJ2-1
d_gene: TRBD2
len: 15

CDR3aa: CASSWAGVYEQYF
CDR3nt: TGCGCCAGCAGCTGGGCAGGGGTCTACGAGCAGTACTTC
v_gene: TRBV5-1
abundance: many
j_gene: TRBJ2-7
d_gene: NA
len: 13

CDR3aa: CSAVAGSETQYF
CDR3nt: TGCAGCGCCGTAGCCGGATCGGAGACCCAGTACTTC
v_gene: TRBV29-1
abundance: few
j_gene: TRBJ2-5
d_gene: NA
len: 12

CDR3aa: CSARGQVNEQFF
CDR3nt: TGCAGTGCTCGGGGACAGGTCAATGAGCAGTTCTTC
v_gene: TRBV20-1
abundance: many
j_gene: TRBJ2-1
d_gene: TRBD1
len: 12

CDR3aa: CASSEDTIRSCFF
CDR3nt: NA
v_gene: TRBV2
abundance: few
j_gene: TRBJ2-2
d_gene: NA
len: 13